This T cell receptor beta chain was identified during a study of cytomegalovirus exposure and HLA in healthy donors (TCRdb year 2017). About the full investigation: According to an earlier analysis of 550 to 750 of the donors, about 179 million T cells yielded some 120 million unique TCR beta sequences and more than 250 Gb of sequence data. The study used immunosequencing to profile the T cell repertoires of about 670 subjects and linked those repertoires to cytomegalovirus serostatus. The number of typed donors differed by locus: roughly 620-640 for A, B, C, DRB1 and DQB1; approximately 530 for DQA1; 606 for DPA1; and some 470 for DPB1. Along with the roughly 610-subject first cohort, a separate validation cohort of around 110 different subjects was used. Of the approximately 400 genotyped donors, 75% to 85% were placed in the genetic ancestry cluster associated with self-reported Caucasian donors. The study combined high-throughput TCR immunosequencing, statistical association of individual TCRs with disease status, and machine learning to predict cytomegalovirus infection status. Roughly 5 DR-DQ haplotypes were handled as single units for association and clustering, since linkage in the cohort was strong. HLA typing covered class I and class II loci at four-digit resolution. An early release covering roughly 580 HLA-typed donors comprised roughly 300 gigabases of sequencing data and roughly 85 million unique TCR sequences. The study aimed to test whether cataloging public T cell receptors could reveal signatures of past pathogen exposure. Donor age, sex, ethnicity and CMV serostatus were collected together with the repertoire data. In an earlier analysis of about 590 of the donors, high-throughput TCR beta sequencing was used to judge whether each TCR beta V gene segment behaved as functional or pseudogenic. In a later analysis, previously published TCR beta repertoires from hundreds of donors were re-analyzed and high-resolution HLA genotyping was added so that TCR occurrence patterns could be studied. Among 300 to 500 genotyped donors of the cohort, an average of around 240,000 unique TCR beta nucleotide sequences was sequenced per donor, of which about 18% were non-productive. In a later genetic analysis, genome-wide SNP genotypes for about 55% of the roughly 700 donors were used, and that subset was treated as a discovery cohort. Rather than using new phenotypic data, the later analysis identified candidate immune exposures from TCR beta sequences and from how often those sequences occurred across donors. All discovery cohort repertoires had been generated on a single sequencing platform.

Note on this clone: No antigen is known for it. No base quality values were provided; no much bigger clone lies one nucleotide off. The sample has other DNA sequences that encode this CDR3 too.

The cohort comprised some 730 healthy bone marrow donors. At the time of sampling, all cohort members were nominally healthy, though unrecorded immune exposures were likely present. The donor was CMV seronegative and belonged to the group of 350 or so seronegative cohort members. A peripheral blood sample was collected from each donor, and TCR beta sequencing was performed on peripheral blood mononuclear cells. Genomic DNA was extracted from the blood cell samples with the Qiagen DNeasy Blood Extraction Kit. Results and caveats for the whole study, not just this receptor: A cluster of highly shared sequence variants was judged likely to represent a technical artifact of the sequencing pipeline. In an earlier analysis of roughly 500 of the donors, most TCR beta V segments appeared in productive rearrangements about 87% or about 30% of the time, broadly matching IMGT annotations. The presence/absence analyses assumed that sequencing depth was roughly uniform across donors, and that assumption may not be true. In a later analysis, HLA-associated TCR beta chains showed more clonal expansion and lower generation probabilities than non-associated chains that were equally common. In a later genetic analysis, a missense DCLRE1C variant was associated with V-gene and J-gene trimming of TCR beta chains, and the association was replicated in an independent cohort. Strong co-occurrence of HLA alleles, especially DR and DQ, made assigning TCR associations to individual alleles difficult. HLA typing was unavailable for some donors at each locus, so association tests used only the typed subset. The study listed approximately 160 TCR beta chains as associated with cytomegalovirus. The authors suggested that the approach could potentially be generalized to other disease states and immunological phenotypes. A later analysis found that most CMV-associated TCR beta chains appeared HLA-restricted, with HLA associations seemingly driven largely by CMV exposure. A further reported finding was that TCR beta sequences accurately predicted the HLA-A and HLA-B alleles for most subjects in the first cohort. In a later analysis, the rate of TCR association differed among HLA loci, with DRB1 alleles having the most associated TCRs and HLA-C alleles having the fewest. Because counts were too low, around 18 rarely observed V segments, including chromosome 9 orphons, were left out of the earlier analysis of roughly 600 of the donors. Some IMGT-functional V segments, including TRBV6-2 and TRBV6-3, could not be distinguished by the 87-base-pair reads and were therefore excluded. Correlated functional status among segregating V segments might reflect linkage disequilibrium, but an unknown experimental factor could not be ruled out. Most TCR sequences were observed very rarely across donors, whereas some public TCRs were present in many individuals. In a later genetic analysis, fewer N-insertions in productive TCRs were reported among donors in an Asian-associated ancestry cluster than the roughly 640-donor mean. The classifier was reported to diagnose cytomegalovirus status with high specificity and sensitivity in both the original cohort and the validation cohort. Specific HLA alleles were associated with over 15,000 TCR beta sequences at a false discovery rate of 0.05 in a later analysis. In vitro tests confirmed that a few of the cytomegalovirus-associated TCR beta chains recognize cytomegalovirus antigens. A later analysis reported that several top co-occurrence clusters appeared linked to parvovirus B19, influenza, CMV and Epstein-Barr virus. Immune exposure information for the cohort was limited to CMV serostatus. In this cohort, only TCR beta chains were sequenced, and detectable features were limited by the absence of alpha or paired-chain data.

The germline ends are 17 bases apart after V is trimmed by 8 bases and J by 0 bases. The CDR3 contains 17 residues, cysteine and phenylalanine counted. This entry keeps only the CDR3 DNA: 51 bases, framed from base 1. CDR1 and CDR2, per the germline V gene, are MNHGY and SVAAGI. Library preparation employed the immunoSEQ multiplex PCR assay. The multiplex PCR relied on a mix of 60 forward primers for TCR Vbeta segments and 13 reverse primers for TCR Jbeta segments. The CDR3 region of rearranged TCR beta genes was amplified from genomic DNA with a multiplex PCR assay. On the Illumina HiSeq System, the amplified TCR beta libraries were sequenced as 87-base-pair reads. Turning to the authors' computational methods: Across the 666 repertoires, a later analysis counted roughly 84 million unique TCR beta chains, some 11 million of which were shared by at least two donors. A nearest-neighbor algorithm error-corrected the raw reads and collapsed the reads into unique sequences, merging closely related sequences to remove PCR and sequencing errors. CDR3 sequences were aligned to IMGT reference sequences to assign V, D and J gene segments. For a sequence to be retained, a match of at least six nucleotides to both a V gene segment and a J gene segment was required. Rearrangements were called productive when the CDR3 lacked stop codons and stayed in frame with V and J; all others were non-productive. Following IMGT convention, CDR3 was defined as the stretch from the second conserved V-encoded cysteine up to the conserved J-encoded phenylalanine. The earlier analysis of some 580 of the donors excluded any sequence lacking an unambiguous match to a single V gene segment. In an earlier analysis of almost 600 of the donors, a V segment was called functional when productive rearrangements were above 56.7%, and segregating when the standard deviation between donors exceeded 5%. A statistical classification framework was built to diagnose cytomegalovirus status from the catalog of TCR beta chain sequences. In a later analysis, TCR nucleotide sequences were compared against IMGT/GENE-DB human TR gene sequences so that V and J genes could be assigned. A later analysis assigned CDR3 sequences and most-parsimonious VDJ recombination scenarios with the TCRdist pipeline. In a later analysis, every TCR beta chain was defined by the combination of its CDR3 amino acid sequence and its V-gene family, and reads without a unique V-gene family were dropped. As a way to deal with suspected cross-contamination and a sequencing artifact, a later analysis dropped roughly 620 nucleotide sequences that were highly shared and had low generation probability. A later analysis calculated a clonal expansion index for each public chain from normalized within-repertoire ranks of inferred template counts. Generation probabilities in a later analysis came from a VDJ recombination model fitted to out-of-frame rearrangements, and those results were checked against IGoR. A later analysis scored TCR-TCR, TCR-HLA and TCR-CMV co-occurrence with hypergeometric tests, applying a repertoire-size bias correction to TCR pairs. To estimate false discovery rates, a later analysis permuted the HLA or CMV assignments 20 times. In a later analysis, co-occurring TCRs were grouped with DBSCAN, and TCRdist sequence similarity was added when clustering was performed within HLA-allele-positive subsets. Repertoires with fewer than 30,000 or more than 120,000 public chains were left out of co-occurrence clustering, as were a few repertoires with anomalous nucleotide sharing. In its TCRdb copy, this immuneACCESS table keeps in-frame sequences only and misses some clones. Where compared with another copy, unresolved V genes explain less than half of these, and the others have no known cause. The V and J calls and clone size were taken over from that table, and D and trimming were inferred from the DNA. The sample yields around 280,000 clones; approximately 90% were counted once. Roughly 2.3% of the sample belongs to the ten largest clones.

The receptor was derived from a woman between 18 and 29 years old in good health and CMV-seronegative. Material for sequencing was PBMCs. The chain joins TRBV6-9 to TRBJ1-6; a tentative D call is TRBD1 (6 bases match). The CDR3: CASAPRGGSSYNSPLHF. DNA sequence: TGTGCCAGCGCACCAAGGGGGGGGAGCTCCTATAATTCACCCCTCCACTTT.